This T cell receptor beta chain comes out of a study of spatial heterogeneity in lung cancer. Trimming shortened V by 2 bases and J by 8 bases, and 9 bases separated the two germline ends. The CDR3 contains 12 residues. Germline V gene sequence: CDR1 MNHEY, CDR2 SVGAGI. TCRdb re-analysed the 5' RACE reads in MiXCR, keeping a single row per CDR3 protein. The sample carries around 120,000 distinct CDR3 sequences, 10% to 15% recorded once. Time point given: blood at routine non-recurrence follow-up after resection. Tumor, nontumor lung or frozen PBMC supplied whole RNA that was sequenced unsorted. This clonotype appeared a few times.

The sequence was obtained from a male donor with early-stage non-small cell lung cancer. The sample was PBMCs, taken at follow-up. The rearrangement uses TRBV6-5 and TRBJ1-1; tentatively, D is TRBD1 (5 bases). The CDR3 region is CASSYGKGEAFF. In nucleotides, the CDR3 is TGTGCCAGCAGTTACGGCAAGGGGGAAGCTTTCTTT.